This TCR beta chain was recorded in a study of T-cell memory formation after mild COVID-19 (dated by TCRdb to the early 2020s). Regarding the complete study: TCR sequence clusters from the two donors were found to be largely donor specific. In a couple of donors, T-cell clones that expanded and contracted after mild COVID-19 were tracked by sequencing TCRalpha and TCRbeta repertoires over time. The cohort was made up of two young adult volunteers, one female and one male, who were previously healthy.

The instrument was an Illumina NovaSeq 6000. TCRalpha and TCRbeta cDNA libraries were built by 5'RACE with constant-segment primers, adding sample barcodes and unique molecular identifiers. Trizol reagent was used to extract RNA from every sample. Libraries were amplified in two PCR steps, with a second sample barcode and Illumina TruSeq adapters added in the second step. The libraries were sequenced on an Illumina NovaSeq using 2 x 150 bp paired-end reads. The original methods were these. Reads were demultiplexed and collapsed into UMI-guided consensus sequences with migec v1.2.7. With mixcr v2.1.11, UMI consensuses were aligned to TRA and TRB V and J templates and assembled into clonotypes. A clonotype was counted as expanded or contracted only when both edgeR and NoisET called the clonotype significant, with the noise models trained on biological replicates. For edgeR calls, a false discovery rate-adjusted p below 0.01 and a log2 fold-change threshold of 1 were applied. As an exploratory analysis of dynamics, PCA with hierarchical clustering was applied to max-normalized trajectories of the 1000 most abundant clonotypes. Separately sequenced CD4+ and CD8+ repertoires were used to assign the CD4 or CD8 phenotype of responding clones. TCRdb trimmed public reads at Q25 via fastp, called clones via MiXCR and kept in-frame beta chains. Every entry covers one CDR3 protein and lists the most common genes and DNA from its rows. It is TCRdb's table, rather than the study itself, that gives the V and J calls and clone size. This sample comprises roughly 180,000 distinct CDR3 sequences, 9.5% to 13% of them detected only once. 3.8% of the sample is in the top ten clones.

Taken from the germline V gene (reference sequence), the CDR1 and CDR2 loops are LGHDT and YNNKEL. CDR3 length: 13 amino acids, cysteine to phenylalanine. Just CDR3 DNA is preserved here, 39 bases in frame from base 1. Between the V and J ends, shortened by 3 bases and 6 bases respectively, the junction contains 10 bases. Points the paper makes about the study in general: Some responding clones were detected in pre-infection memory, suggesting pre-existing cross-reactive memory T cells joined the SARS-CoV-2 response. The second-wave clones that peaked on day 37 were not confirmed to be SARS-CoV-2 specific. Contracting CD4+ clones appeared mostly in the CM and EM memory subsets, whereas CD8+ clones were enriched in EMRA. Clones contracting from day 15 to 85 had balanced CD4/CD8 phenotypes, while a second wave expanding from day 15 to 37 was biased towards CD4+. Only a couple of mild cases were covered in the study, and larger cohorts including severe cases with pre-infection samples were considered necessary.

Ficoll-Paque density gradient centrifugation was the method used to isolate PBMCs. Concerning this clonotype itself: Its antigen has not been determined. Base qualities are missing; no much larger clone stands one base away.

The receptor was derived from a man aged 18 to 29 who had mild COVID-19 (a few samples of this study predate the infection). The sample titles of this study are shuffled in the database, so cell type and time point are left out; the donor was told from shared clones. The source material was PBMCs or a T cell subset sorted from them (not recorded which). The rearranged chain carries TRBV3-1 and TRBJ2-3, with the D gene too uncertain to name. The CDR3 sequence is CASSQGFSDTQYF. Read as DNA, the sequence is TGTGCCAGCAGCCAGGGGTTCTCTGATACGCAGTATTTT.